The sequence of this T cell receptor (beta chain) was determined in a study of blood T cell repertoires in COVID-19. Study-wide context: Sample material is recorded as cDNA or gDNA derived from T cells, B-cell-depleted T cells, or PBMCs.

With 5 bases clipped from V and 11 bases from J, the junction kept 9 bases outside the gene matches. CDR1 SEHNR and CDR2 FQNEAQ come from the germline V gene (reference sequence). The CDR3 contains 13 residues. How the authors handled the data: The assay estimated nucleated cells by amplifying reference gene primers. Produced via immunoSEQ multiplex PCR; TCRdb's table is partial and in-frame only. D and trimming were read from the DNA, whereas the V and J calls and clone size are those reported in that table. The sample lists more than 200,000 clones, roughly 80% occurring once. Sequenced sample: peripheral blood. J is TRBJ1-2 and V is TRBV7-9, with 9 bases matching TRBD1. The receptor comes from a man aged 55 to 70 with acute or convalescent COVID-19. The CDR3 DNA is TGTGCCAGCAGCGCGGGACAGGGAGCTTCTTACACCTTC. Its translation is CASSAGQGASYTF.